A single sample is the source of the 2 T cell receptor beta chains below, sequenced in a study of blood T cell repertoires in COVID-19. Repertoires were generated with immunoSEQ multiplex PCR, while TCRdb's copy carries only in-frame clones and drops some. The sample has 150,000 to 200,000 clones; around 93% are singletons. Sequenced: peripheral blood. These receptor sequences come from a man aged 30 to 39 with COVID-19, enrolled during active disease.

The chain links TRBV15 to TRBJ2-1, with 7 nucleotides matching TRBD2. CDR1 and CDR2 from the germline V gene are LNHNV and YYDKDF (reference sequence). This CDR3 spans 15 amino acids. The V segment lost 3 bases and the J segment 3 bases; nucleotides outside the gene matches: 5. In nucleotides, the CDR3 is TGTGCCACCAGCAGGGGGGAGGGCTACTACAATGAGCAGTTCTTC. Amino acid sequence: CATSRGEGYYNEQFF.

V is TRBV7-2 and J is TRBJ1-1; a possible D gene is TRBD1 (5 bases). The V gene's germline CDR1 is SGHTA and CDR2 FQGNSA. V lost 1 base and J lost 4, with 13 bases in between. There are 15 residues in the CDR3. As DNA, the CDR3 is TGTGCCAGCAGCTTAGAGGGCAGGGTAGGCACTGAAGCTTTCTTT. Protein sequence: CASSLEGRVGTEAFF.